This T cell receptor beta chain was captured by sequencing in a study of T cells in Graves' hyperthyroidism and ophthalmopathy. Template material for amplifying TCR beta CDR3 regions consisted of RNA transcripts. Carried out on the TCR CDR3, a first-round RT-PCR used the HTBI primer set. Using its own MiXCR run on the multiplex PCR reads, TCRdb lists one record per CDR3 protein. The sample has about 400,000 distinct CDR3 sequences, about 15% seen once. This clonotype came up a few times. What it binds is unknown. Findings and limits, study-wide: Expanded thyroid clonotypes (above 0.001) were mostly also found in blood. The model predicted ophthalmopathy a median approximately seven months before onset.

V was pared by 4 bases and J by 0 bases, with 12 bases between. In germline, CDR1 is SGHDT, CDR2 YYEEEE. The CDR3 is made up of 15 amino acids. The chain recombines TRBV5-6 with TRBJ2-3; tentative D call: TRBD2 (6 bases). The sequence came from a woman aged 25 to 39 with Graves' hyperthyroidism. Material: blood. The CDR3 nucleotides read TGTGCCAGCAGCCCCTTGGGGGGTAGCACAGATACGCAGTATTTT. It is translated as CASSPLGGSTDTQYF.